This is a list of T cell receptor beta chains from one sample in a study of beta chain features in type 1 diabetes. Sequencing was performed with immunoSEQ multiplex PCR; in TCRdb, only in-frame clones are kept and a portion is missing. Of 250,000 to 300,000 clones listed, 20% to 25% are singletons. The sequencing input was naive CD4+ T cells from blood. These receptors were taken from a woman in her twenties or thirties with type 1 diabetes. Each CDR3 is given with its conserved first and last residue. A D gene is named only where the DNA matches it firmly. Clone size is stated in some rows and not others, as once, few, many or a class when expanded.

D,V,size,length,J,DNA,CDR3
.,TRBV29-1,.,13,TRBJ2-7,TGCAGCGCAGGGCGTCAGGGCTCCTACGAGCAGTACTTC,CSAGRQGSYEQYF
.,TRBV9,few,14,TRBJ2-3,TGTGCCAGCAACAACGGAGTCCGCACAGATACGCAGTATTTT,CASNNGVRTDTQYF
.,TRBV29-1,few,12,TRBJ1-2,TGCAGCGTTGGCGGCTCGCCATATGGCTACACCTTC,CSVGGSPYGYTF
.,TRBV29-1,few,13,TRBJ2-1,TGCAGCGCGTGCCCTACCACGTACAATGAGCAGTTCTTC,CSACPTTYNEQFF
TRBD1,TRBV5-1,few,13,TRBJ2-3,TGCGCCAGCAGTAGGACAGGGTCAGATACGCAGTATTTT,CASSRTGSDTQYF
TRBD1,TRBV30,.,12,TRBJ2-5,TGTGCCTGGAGTCTACAGGGGGAGACCCAGTACTTC,CAWSLQGETQYF
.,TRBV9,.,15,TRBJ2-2,TGTGCCAGCAGCGTAAATGCGGTTAACACCGGGGAGCTGTTTTTT,CASSVNAVNTGELFF
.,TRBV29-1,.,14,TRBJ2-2,TGCAGCGTTGTAAGCGGCAGATCCACCGGGGAGCTGTTTTTT,CSVVSGRSTGELFF
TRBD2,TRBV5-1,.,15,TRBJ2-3,TGCGCCAGCAGTCCTCTAGCGGGTAGCACAGATACGCAGTATTTT,CASSPLAGSTDTQYF
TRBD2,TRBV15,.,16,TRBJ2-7,TGTGCCACCAGCCGGAGGATGACTAGCGGGACGTACGAGCAGTACTTC,CATSRRMTSGTYEQYF
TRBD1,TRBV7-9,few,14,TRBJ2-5,TGTGCCAGCAGCTTAGGGACAGGACAAGAGACCCAGTACTTC,CASSLGTGQETQYF
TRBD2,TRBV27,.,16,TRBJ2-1,TGTGCCAGCAGTTTAGAGTCGAGCGGGGCAGACAATGAGCAGTTCTTC,CASSLESSGADNEQFF
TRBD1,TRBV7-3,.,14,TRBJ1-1,TGTGCCAGCAGCCCTGGACAGGGGGACACTGAAGCTTTCTTT,CASSPGQGDTEAFF
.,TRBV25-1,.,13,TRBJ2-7,TGTGCCAGCAGGCCCGAGGTCTCCTACGAGCAGTACTTC,CASRPEVSYEQYF
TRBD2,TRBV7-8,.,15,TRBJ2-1,TGTGCCAGCAGCGCCAGCGGGGCCCTTTACAATGAGCAGTTCTTC,CASSASGALYNEQFF
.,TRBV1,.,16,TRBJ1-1,TGCACCAGCAGCCAAGACGCAGGGAAGTATGACACTGAAGCTTTCTTT,CTSSQDAGKYDTEAFF
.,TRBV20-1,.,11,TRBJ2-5,TGCAGTGCTAGTCATCGGGGGACCCAGTACTTC,CSASHRGTQYF
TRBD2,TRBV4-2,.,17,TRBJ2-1,TGTGCCAGCAGCCAAGATTTCGCCACCGGGACTAGCGGACAGCAGTTCTTC,CASSQDFATGTSGQQFF
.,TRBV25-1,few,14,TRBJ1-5,TGTGCCAGCAGTGTGACAGGTTCAAATCAGCCCCAGCATTTT,CASSVTGSNQPQHF
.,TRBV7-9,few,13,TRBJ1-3,TGTGCCAGCAGAGGACTCTCTGGAAACACCATATATTTT,CASRGLSGNTIYF
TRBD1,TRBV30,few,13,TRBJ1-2,TGTGCCTGGAGTGAAGGGGGCGGATATGGCTACACCTTC,CAWSEGGGYGYTF
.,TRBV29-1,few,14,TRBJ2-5,TGCAGCGTTGAAAAGGGGTCAGTGAAAGAGACCCAGTACTTC,CSVEKGSVKETQYF
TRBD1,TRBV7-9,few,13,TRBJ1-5,TGTGCCAGCAGCTCTCAGGGGGATCAGCCCCAGCATTTT,CASSSQGDQPQHF
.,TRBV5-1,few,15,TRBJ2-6,TGCGCCAGCAGCGGAGACCCCTCTGGGGCCAACGTCCTGACTTTC,CASSGDPSGANVLTF
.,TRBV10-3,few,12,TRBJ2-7,TGTGCCATCGGTGGGAGTACCTACGAGCAGTACTTC,CAIGGSTYEQYF
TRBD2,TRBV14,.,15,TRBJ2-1,TGTGCCAGCAGCCAAGCTCCGGGACTAGCGCTAGAGCAGTTCTTC,CASSQAPGLALEQFF
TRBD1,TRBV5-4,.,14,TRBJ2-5,TGTGCCAGCAGCTCACAGACAGGGGAAGAGACCCAGTACTTC,CASSSQTGEETQYF
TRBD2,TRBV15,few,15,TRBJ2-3,TGTGCCACCAGCTTACGCGGGAGAATCACAGATACGCAGTATTTT,CATSLRGRITDTQYF
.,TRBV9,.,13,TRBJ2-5,TGTGCCAGCAGTGTCCAGGGTCTCGAGACCCAGTACTTC,CASSVQGLETQYF
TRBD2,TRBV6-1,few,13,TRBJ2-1,TGTGCCACAACCAGCGGGACCTACAATGAGCAGTTCTTC,CATTSGTYNEQFF
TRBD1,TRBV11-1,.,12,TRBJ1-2,TGTGCCAGCAGCTGGGACAGTCGTGGCTACACCTTC,CASSWDSRGYTF
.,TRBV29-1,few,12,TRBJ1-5,TGCAGCTTTGGGGAGCATAATCAGCCCCAGCATTTT,CSFGEHNQPQHF
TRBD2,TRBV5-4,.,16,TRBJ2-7,TGTGCCAGCAGCCCGGACGCCGGGACTACACCCTACGAGCAGTACTTC,CASSPDAGTTPYEQYF
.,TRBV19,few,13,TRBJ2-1,TGTGCCAGTAGTAGACTAGGTTCCCATGAGCAGTTCTTC,CASSRLGSHEQFF
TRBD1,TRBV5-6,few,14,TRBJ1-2,TGTGCCAGCAGCCCACCCGGGACAGGGTATGGCTACACCTTC,CASSPPGTGYGYTF
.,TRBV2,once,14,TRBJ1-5,TGTGCCAGCACGGGTATGGGCAGGGATCAGCCCCAGCATTTT,CASTGMGRDQPQHF
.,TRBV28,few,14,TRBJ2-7,TGTGCCAGCAGTTTCATCGGGGGTGCTTACGAGCAGTACTTC,CASSFIGGAYEQYF
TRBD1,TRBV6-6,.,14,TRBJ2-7,TGTGCCAGCAGTTCGCACAGGGGTGGGAGCGAGCAGTACTTC,CASSSHRGGSEQYF
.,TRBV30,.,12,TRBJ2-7,TGTGCCTGGATGACAGGCGGGTACGAGCAGTACTTC,CAWMTGGYEQYF
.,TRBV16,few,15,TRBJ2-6,TGTGCCAGCAGCCAAGCAGGCTCTGGGGCCAACGTCCTGACTTTC,CASSQAGSGANVLTF
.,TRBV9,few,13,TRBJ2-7,TGTGCCAGCAGCGCAACCGGGGGCTACGAGCAGTACTTC,CASSATGGYEQYF
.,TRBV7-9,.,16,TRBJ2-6,TGTGCCAGCAGCCGAACAGGGTACGCTGGGGCCAACGTCCTGACTTTC,CASSRTGYAGANVLTF
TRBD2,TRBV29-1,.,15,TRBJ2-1,TGCAGCGTTGCGGGACTAGCGGGAGGGTATTATGAGCAGTTCTTC,CSVAGLAGGYYEQFF
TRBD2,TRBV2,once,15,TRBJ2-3,TGTGCCAGCAGTGTGGCGGGAGGGCGCTCAGATACGCAGTATTTT,CASSVAGGRSDTQYF
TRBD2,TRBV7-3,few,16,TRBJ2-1,TGTGCCAGCAGCGTCGGGACTAGCGGGCCCTACAATGAGCAGTTCTTC,CASSVGTSGPYNEQFF
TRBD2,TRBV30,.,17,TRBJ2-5,TGTGCCTGGAGTCCAGGGACTAGCGGGAGCCACCAAGAGACCCAGTACTTC,CAWSPGTSGSHQETQYF
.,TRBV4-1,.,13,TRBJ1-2,TGCGCCAGCAGCCACACAGGGCTAGAAGGCTACACCTTC,CASSHTGLEGYTF
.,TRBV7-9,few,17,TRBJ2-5,TGTGCCAGCAGCTTATCCCGATCGACAGGTGCACAAGAGACCCAGTACTTC,CASSLSRSTGAQETQYF
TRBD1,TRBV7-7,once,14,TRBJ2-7,TGTGCTAGCAGCTTAGCCGGACAGGGGGACGAGCAGTACTTC,CASSLAGQGDEQYF
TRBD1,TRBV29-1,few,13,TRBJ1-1,TGCAGCGTTCCTGACAGGGCAAAGGCTGAAGCTTTCTTT,CSVPDRAKAEAFF
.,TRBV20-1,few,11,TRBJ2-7,TGCAGTGTAGACTCGCACTACGAGCAGTACTTC,CSVDSHYEQYF
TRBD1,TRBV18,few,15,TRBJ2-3,TGTGCCAGCTCACCTCCGACAGGGGGCACAGATACGCAGTATTTT,CASSPPTGGTDTQYF
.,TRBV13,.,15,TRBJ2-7,TGTGCCTCAAACAGGCAGGCAGCCCCCTCCTACGAGCAGTACTTC,CASNRQAAPSYEQYF
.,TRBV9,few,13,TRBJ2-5,TGTGCCAGCAGCACCAGACAGCAAGAGACCCAGTACTTC,CASSTRQQETQYF
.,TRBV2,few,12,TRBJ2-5,TGTGCCAGCAGTGACTCTGGCGGGACCCAGTACTTC,CASSDSGGTQYF
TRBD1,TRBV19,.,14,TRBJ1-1,TGTGCCAGTGGACCGACAGGGATGAACACTGAAGCTTTCTTT,CASGPTGMNTEAFF
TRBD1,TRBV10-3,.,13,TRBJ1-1,TGTGCCATCAGCCGGGACAGAGGGACTGAAGCTTTCTTT,CAISRDRGTEAFF
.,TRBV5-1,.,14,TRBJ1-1,TGCGCCAGCAAAGGCCCAGGGTTGAACACTGAAGCTTTCTTT,CASKGPGLNTEAFF
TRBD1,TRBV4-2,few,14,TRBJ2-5,TGTGCCAGCAGCCCCCGGACAGGGGGCGAGACCCAGTACTTC,CASSPRTGGETQYF
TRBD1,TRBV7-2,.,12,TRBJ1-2,TGTGCCAGCAGCCGAAGACAGGGAAGCTACACCTTC,CASSRRQGSYTF